This T cell receptor beta chain was profiled in a study of T cell repertoires in cytomegalovirus infection (dated 2019 in TCRdb). Turning to the overall study: Recently identified HLA-C-restricted CMV epitopes, whose presentation resists viral immunomodulation, were targeted by peptide stimulations together with well-studied HLA-B-restricted epitopes. Because public TCR beta signatures pointed to carriage of CMV infection together with the matching HLA type, the HLA type of each donor mattered for the analysis. Study-wide findings and limitations: In the ex vivo response, HLA-C-restricted CMV-specific TCR beta clonotypes were dominant, and in two of eight donors the single most frequent clonotype came from this HLA-C-restricted group. In both this cohort and an independent cohort of several hundred donors, the cumulative frequency of public TCR beta family members distinguished carriers of CMV infection plus the relevant HLA type.

A remark on this clonotype: This receptor's antigen is unknown. There are no base qualities to consult, and no much larger clone falls within one base.

In the paper's terms, the treatment or condition label means: in vitro stimulation with specific CMV peptide epitopes to enrich CMV-specific T cells. Reads for this sample came from an Illumina HiSeq 1500. TCRdb reanalyzed the raw reads on its own, using fastp at Q25 for trimming and MiXCR for clone calling, and kept in-frame beta chains. CDR3 protein sequences are deduplicated, and each keeps its most common genes and DNA. The sample table lists roughly 500,000 distinct CDR3 sequences, roughly a third of them with a count of one. Roughly a sixth of the sample is taken by the ten largest. Sequenced material: cultured PBMCs, taken from culture after CMV antigen stimulation. This clonotype was obtained from a human donor in good health (CMV status not recorded). Some clones in this sample may be carry-over from other donors' samples.

The CDR3 reads CASSPVGVPYEQYF. At the DNA level, the sequence is TGTGCCAGCAGCCCCGTGGGGGTACCCTACGAGCAGTACTTC. The receptor chain draws on TRBV7-2 and TRBJ2-7; the D gene could be either TRBD1 or TRBD2, each agreeing at 5 bases. Based on the germline V gene, the CDR1 and CDR2 sequences are SGHTA and FQGNSA. The CDR3 spans 14 residues, from the cysteine through the phenylalanine. The CDR3 DNA has 42 bases and is translated from base 1. Trimming removed 5 bases from V and 2 bases from J, leaving 13 bases between the germline ends.